The entry that follows covers one T cell receptor beta chain sequence. Germline V gene data show CDR1 as KGHSH and CDR2 as LQKENI. CDR3 size: 13 residues. V lost 2 bases and J 7 bases, leaving 11 bases between the germline ends. Ages ranged from about 18 to 89 years, with residence in 24 US areas. Each recovered donor of Cohort 3 presented with two negative PCRs, clearance, or symptom resolution. These data are taken from a study of blood T cell repertoires in COVID-19. Study context: The United States, Italy and Spain were the sources of the acute and convalescent COVID-19 samples.

As handled by the study authors: Amplified reference gene primers provided the basis for estimating nucleated cell counts. Method: immunoSEQ multiplex PCR; TCRdb's copy keeps in-frame clones and lacks some. That table furnishes V, J and clone size, whereas the DNA furnished D and trimming. The sample carries 310,000 or so clones, around 86% recorded once. This chain links TRBV18 with TRBJ1-2; tentative D call: TRBD1 (6 bases). The sequence was collected from a woman aged 18-29 years who had recovered from COVID-19. The sequenced sample was PBMCs or T cells enriched from blood (not recorded which). Here the CDR3 DNA reads TGTGCCAGCTCACCATCGGCAGGGGTTGGCTACACCTTC. Its translation: CASSPSAGVGYTF.